The entry below gives a single T cell receptor beta chain sequence along with its context. Its antigen is unidentified. Amplification used 60 Vbeta primers and 13 Jbeta primers. Per the original data handling: Later, about 80 million unique TCR beta chains were counted in an analysis, and some 11 million of them were shared. Sequencing was performed with immunoSEQ multiplex PCR; in TCRdb, only in-frame clones are kept and a portion is missing. V, J and clone size reflect that table, while D and trimming were determined from the DNA. The table has 150,000 to 200,000 clones, roughly 74% seen once; the top ten hold around 6.1%. This sample was included in a study of cytomegalovirus exposure and HLA in healthy donors. Findings and limits, study-wide: Reported performance of the classifier showed diagnosis of cytomegalovirus status with high specificity and sensitivity.

The CDR3 covers 14 residues. V gave up 4 bases and J gave up 5 bases, with 12 bases separating them. Germline V gene sequence: CDR1 SGDLS, CDR2 YYNGEE. This TCR was recovered from a woman younger than 45 in good health and CMV-seropositive. V is TRBV9 and J is TRBJ1-4; D ambiguous. The specimen sequenced was PBMCs. CDR3 sequence reads: CASSFLRGNEKLFF. Written as DNA, the CDR3 is TGTGCCAGCAGCTTTCTTCGAGGGAATGAAAAACTGTTTTTT.